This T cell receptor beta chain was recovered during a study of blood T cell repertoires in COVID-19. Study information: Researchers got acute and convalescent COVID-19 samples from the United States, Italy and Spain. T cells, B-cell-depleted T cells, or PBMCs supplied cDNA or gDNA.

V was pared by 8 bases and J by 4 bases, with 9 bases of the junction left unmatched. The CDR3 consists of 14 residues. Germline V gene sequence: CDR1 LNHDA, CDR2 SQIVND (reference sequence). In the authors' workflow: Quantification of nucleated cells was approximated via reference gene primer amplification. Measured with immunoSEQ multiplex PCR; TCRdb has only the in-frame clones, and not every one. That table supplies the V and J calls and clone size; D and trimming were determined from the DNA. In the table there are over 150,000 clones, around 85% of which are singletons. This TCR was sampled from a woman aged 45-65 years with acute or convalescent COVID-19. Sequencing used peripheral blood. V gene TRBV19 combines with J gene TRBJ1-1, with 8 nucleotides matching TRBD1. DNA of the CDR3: TGTGCCAGTCTGATCCGGACAGGGACCACTGAAGCTTTCTTT. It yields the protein CASLIRTGTTEAFF.